The 3 T cell receptor beta chains presented below share a single source sample, sequenced in a study of spatial heterogeneity in lung cancer. Specified time point: sample taken at primary tumor resection. From tumor, nontumor lung or frozen PBMC, whole RNA was taken unsorted for sequencing. TCRdb recomputed calls from the 5' RACE reads with MiXCR, one row per CDR3 protein. The table includes about 75,000 distinct CDR3 sequences, about an eighth detected once. This sample comprised PBMCs, obtained at surgery. The receptors here all came from a male donor with early-stage non-small cell lung cancer.

This clonotype was observed a few times. J is TRBJ2-1 and V is TRBV5-1, with D possibly being TRBD2 (5 bases). V was clipped by 6 bases and J by 3 bases, with 16 bases between them. Germline V gene sequence: CDR1 SGHRS, CDR2 YFSETQ. This CDR3 spans 15 amino acids. The CDR3 nucleotides are TGCGCCAGCACCCCCGGAGGTCATGGCTACAATGAGCAGTTCTTC. It is translated as CASTPGGHGYNEQFF.

In this sample, this clonotype turned up a few times. The J gene is TRBJ1-1, the V gene TRBV18; unclear D gene. The CDR3 extends over 14 amino acids. Germline loops: CDR1 KGHSH, CDR2 LQKENI. V shed 1 base and J shed 7 bases, with 13 bases lying between them. CDR3 residues: CASSPLASADEAFF. DNA of the CDR3: TGTGCCAGCTCACCACTCGCTAGCGCTGATGAAGCTTTCTTT.

The rearrangement uses TRBV12-5 and TRBJ2-2; TRBD2 agrees at 12 bases. Germline V gene sequence: CDR1 LGHNT, CDR2 FRNRAP. The CDR3 is 15 amino acids. V lost 5 bases, J lost 4 bases, and 2 bases stayed unmatched. CDR3 DNA sequence: TGTGCTAGTGGTCAGGGACTAGCGGGCACCGGGGAGCTGTTTTTT. This encodes CASGQGLAGTGELFF.